This entry features one T cell receptor beta chain sequence. Its antigen is undetermined. This sample is part of a study of beta chain features in type 1 diabetes. Study information: Cells sorted and examined across all samples totaled 85 million to 110 million. General study findings and limits: Insertion counts at VDJ junctions were lower in type 1 diabetes patients, who also showed more deletions there. A moderate, significant TCRB CDR3 shortening appeared in type 1 diabetes across four CD4+ subsets.

Sequenced material consisted of expressed TCRB transcripts (all of the isolated RNA was reverse transcribed). For naive, central memory and regulatory T cell samples, reads averaged roughly 3.7 million. The data were produced by immunoSEQ multiplex PCR, yet TCRdb's version contains in-frame clones alone and is incomplete. The sample carries approximately 29,000 clones, around three fifths recorded once. CD45RO/CCR7/CD25/CD127/CD95/CD27 sorting isolated CD4+ naive, central memory, regulatory and stem cell-like memory cells. V shed 5 bases and J 8 bases; nucleotides not matched to a gene: 15. Germline CDR1 MDHEN, CDR2 SYDVKM. This CDR3 has 16 amino acids.

What was sequenced was Tregs from blood. The receptor comes from a woman aged 25 to 39 with type 1 diabetes. This chain joins TRBV28 and TRBJ1-2; TRBD1 aligns across 9 bases. The CDR3 DNA follows: TGTGCCAGCAGTGGGGCCACCGGGACAGGGAGTGGAGGCTACACCTTC. Protein sequence: CASSGATGTGSGGYTF.